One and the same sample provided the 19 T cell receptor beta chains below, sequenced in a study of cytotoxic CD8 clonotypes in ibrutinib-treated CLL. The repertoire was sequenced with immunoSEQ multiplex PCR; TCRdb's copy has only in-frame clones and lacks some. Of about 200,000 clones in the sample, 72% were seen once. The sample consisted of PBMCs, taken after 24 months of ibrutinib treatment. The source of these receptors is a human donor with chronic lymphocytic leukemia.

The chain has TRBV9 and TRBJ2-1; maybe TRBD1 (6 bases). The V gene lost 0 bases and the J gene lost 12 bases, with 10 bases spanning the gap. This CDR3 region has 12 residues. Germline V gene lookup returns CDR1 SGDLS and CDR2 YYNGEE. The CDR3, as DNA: TGTGCCAGCAGCGTAGCTAGCAGGGGGCAGTTCTTC. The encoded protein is CASSVASRGQFF. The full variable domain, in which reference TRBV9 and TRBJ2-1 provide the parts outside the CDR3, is DSGVTQTPKHLITATGQRVTLRCSPRSGDLSVYWYQQSLDQGLQFLIQYYNGEERAKGNILERFSAQQFPDLHSELNLSSLELGDSALYFCASSVASRGQFFGPGTRLTVL.

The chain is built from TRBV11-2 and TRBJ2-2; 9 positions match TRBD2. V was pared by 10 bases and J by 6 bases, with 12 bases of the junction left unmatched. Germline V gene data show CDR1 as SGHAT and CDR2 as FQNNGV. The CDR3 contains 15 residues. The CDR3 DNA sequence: TGTGCCAACCACGGTGGACTAGCGATCGCCGGGGAGCTGTTTTTT. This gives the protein CANHGGLAIAGELFF.

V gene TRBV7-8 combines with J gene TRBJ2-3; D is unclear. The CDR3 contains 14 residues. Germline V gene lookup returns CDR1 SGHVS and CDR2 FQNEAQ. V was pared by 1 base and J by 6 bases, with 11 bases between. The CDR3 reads CASSLEYRLDTQYF. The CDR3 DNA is TGTGCCAGCAGCTTAGAGTATCGTTTGGATACGCAGTATTTT. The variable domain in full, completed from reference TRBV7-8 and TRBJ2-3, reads GAGVSQSPRYKVAKRGQDVALRCDPISGHVSLFWYQQALGQGPEFLTYFQNEAQLDKSGLPSDRFFAERPEGSVSTLKIQRTQQEDSAVYLCASSLEYRLDTQYFGPGTRLTVL.

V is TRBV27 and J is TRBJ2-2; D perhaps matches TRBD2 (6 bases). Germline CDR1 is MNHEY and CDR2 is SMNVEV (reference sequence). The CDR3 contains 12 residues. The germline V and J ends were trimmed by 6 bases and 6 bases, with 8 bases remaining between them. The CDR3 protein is CASRRLAGELFF. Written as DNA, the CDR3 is TGTGCCAGCAGAAGACTAGCCGGGGAGCTGTTTTTT.

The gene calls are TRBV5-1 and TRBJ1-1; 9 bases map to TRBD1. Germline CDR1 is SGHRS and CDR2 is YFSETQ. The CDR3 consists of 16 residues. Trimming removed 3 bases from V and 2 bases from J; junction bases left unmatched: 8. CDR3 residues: CASSWGTGRVNTEAFF. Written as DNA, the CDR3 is TGCGCCAGCAGCTGGGGGACAGGGAGGGTTAACACTGAAGCTTTCTTT.

The CDR3 bases are TGTGCCAGCAGCCCCGGACTAGCGGGCACCTCCTACAATGAGCAGTTCTTC. Its protein is CASSPGLAGTSYNEQFF. The chain combines TRBV7-6 with TRBJ2-1; 11 positions agree with TRBD2. This CDR3 contains 17 residues. With 5 bases clipped from V and 0 bases from J, the junction kept 6 bases outside the gene matches. The germline gives CDR1 SGHVS, CDR2 FNYEAQ.

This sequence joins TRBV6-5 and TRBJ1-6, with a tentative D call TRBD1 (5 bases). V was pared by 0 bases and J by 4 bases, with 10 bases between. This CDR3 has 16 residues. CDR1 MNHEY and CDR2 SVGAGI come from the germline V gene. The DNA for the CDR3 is TGTGCCAGCAGTTACTCGGAAAGGGGATATAATTCACCCCTCCACTTT. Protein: CASSYSERGYNSPLHF.

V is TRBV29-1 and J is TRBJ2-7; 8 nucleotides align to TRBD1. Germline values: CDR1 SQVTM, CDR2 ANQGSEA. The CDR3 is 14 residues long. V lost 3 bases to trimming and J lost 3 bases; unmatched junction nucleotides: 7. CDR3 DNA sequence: TGCAGCGTTGAGACAGGGGTCTCAATCTACGAGCAGTACTTC. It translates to CSVETGVSIYEQYF.

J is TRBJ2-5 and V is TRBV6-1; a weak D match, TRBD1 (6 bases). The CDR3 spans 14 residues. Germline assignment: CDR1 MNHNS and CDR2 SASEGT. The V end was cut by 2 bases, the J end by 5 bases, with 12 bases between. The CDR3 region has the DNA TGTGCCAGCAGTGAAAGGTACAGGGATGAGACCCAGTACTTC. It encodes CASSERYRDETQYF.

CDR3 protein: CASRGGTSTDTQYF. DNA for the CDR3: TGCGCCAGCAGGGGGGGTACTAGCACAGATACGCAGTATTTT. V usage is TRBV5-1 and J usage is TRBJ2-3; weak D call: TRBD2 (6 bases). Trimming removed 5 bases from V and 0 bases from J, with 10 bases in between. Germline CDR1 SGHRS, CDR2 YFSETQ. The CDR3 contains 14 residues.

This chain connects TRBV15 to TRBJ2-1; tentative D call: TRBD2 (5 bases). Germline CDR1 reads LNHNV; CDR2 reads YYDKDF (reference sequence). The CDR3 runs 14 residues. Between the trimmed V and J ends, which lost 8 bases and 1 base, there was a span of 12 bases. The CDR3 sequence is CATARTLSYNEQFF. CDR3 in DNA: TGTGCCACCGCCAGGACTCTGTCCTACAATGAGCAGTTCTTC.

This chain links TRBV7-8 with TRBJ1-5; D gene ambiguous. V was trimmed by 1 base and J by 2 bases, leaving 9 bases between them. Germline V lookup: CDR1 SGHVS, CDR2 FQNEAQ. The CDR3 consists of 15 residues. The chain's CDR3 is CASSLDPGGNQPQHF. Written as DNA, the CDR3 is TGTGCCAGCAGCTTAGACCCAGGTGGCAATCAGCCCCAGCATTTT.

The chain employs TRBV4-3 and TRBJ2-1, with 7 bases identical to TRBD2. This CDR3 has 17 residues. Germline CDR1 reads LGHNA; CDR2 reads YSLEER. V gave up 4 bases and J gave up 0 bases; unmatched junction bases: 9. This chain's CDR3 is CASSRKPSGSSYNEQFF. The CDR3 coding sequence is TGCGCCAGCAGCCGAAAGCCTAGCGGAAGCTCCTACAATGAGCAGTTCTTC.

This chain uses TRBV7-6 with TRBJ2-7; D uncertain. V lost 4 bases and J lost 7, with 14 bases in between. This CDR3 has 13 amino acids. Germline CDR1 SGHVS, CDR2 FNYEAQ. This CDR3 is CASSSASMGEQYF. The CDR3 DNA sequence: TGTGCCAGCAGCTCGGCAAGCATGGGGGAGCAGTACTTC.

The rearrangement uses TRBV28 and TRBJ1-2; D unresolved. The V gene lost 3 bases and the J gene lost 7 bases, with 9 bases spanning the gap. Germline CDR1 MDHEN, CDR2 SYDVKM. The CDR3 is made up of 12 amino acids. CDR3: CASSFQLGGYTF. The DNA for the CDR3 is TGTGCCAGCAGTTTTCAGCTCGGTGGCTACACCTTC.

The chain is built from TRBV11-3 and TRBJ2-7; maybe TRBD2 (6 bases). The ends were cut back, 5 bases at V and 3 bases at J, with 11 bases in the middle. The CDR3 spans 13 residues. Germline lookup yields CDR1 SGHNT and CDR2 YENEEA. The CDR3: CASSPGLNYEQYF. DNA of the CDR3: TGTGCCAGCAGCCCGGGACTCAACTACGAGCAGTACTTC.

CDR3 nucleotide sequence: TGTGCCAGCAGATCGAACAGTTACGAGCAGTACTTC. Residues: CASRSNSYEQYF. The V gene is TRBV5-8, the J gene TRBJ2-7, with no clear D. This CDR3 spans 12 amino acids. Germline assignment: CDR1 SGHTS and CDR2 YDEGEE. V was clipped by 5 bases and J by 4 bases, with 10 bases between them.

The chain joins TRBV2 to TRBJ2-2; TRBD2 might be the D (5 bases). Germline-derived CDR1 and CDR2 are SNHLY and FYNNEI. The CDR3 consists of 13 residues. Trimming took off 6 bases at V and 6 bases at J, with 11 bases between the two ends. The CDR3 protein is CASREGVAGELFF. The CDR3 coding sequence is TGTGCCAGCAGAGAGGGAGTGGCCGGGGAGCTGTTTTTT. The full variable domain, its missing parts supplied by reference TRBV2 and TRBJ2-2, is EPEVTQTPSHQVTQMGQEVILRCVPISNHLYFYWYRQILGQKVEFLVSFYNNEISEKSEIFDDQFSVERPDGSNFTLKIRSTKLEDSAMYFCASREGVAGELFFGEGSRLTVL.

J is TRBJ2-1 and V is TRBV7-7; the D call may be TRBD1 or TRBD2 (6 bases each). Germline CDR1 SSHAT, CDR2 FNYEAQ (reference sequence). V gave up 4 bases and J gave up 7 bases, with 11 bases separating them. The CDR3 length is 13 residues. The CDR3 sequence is CASSSEGGNEQFF. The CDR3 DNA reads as TGTGCCAGCAGCTCCGAGGGGGGAAATGAGCAGTTCTTC.